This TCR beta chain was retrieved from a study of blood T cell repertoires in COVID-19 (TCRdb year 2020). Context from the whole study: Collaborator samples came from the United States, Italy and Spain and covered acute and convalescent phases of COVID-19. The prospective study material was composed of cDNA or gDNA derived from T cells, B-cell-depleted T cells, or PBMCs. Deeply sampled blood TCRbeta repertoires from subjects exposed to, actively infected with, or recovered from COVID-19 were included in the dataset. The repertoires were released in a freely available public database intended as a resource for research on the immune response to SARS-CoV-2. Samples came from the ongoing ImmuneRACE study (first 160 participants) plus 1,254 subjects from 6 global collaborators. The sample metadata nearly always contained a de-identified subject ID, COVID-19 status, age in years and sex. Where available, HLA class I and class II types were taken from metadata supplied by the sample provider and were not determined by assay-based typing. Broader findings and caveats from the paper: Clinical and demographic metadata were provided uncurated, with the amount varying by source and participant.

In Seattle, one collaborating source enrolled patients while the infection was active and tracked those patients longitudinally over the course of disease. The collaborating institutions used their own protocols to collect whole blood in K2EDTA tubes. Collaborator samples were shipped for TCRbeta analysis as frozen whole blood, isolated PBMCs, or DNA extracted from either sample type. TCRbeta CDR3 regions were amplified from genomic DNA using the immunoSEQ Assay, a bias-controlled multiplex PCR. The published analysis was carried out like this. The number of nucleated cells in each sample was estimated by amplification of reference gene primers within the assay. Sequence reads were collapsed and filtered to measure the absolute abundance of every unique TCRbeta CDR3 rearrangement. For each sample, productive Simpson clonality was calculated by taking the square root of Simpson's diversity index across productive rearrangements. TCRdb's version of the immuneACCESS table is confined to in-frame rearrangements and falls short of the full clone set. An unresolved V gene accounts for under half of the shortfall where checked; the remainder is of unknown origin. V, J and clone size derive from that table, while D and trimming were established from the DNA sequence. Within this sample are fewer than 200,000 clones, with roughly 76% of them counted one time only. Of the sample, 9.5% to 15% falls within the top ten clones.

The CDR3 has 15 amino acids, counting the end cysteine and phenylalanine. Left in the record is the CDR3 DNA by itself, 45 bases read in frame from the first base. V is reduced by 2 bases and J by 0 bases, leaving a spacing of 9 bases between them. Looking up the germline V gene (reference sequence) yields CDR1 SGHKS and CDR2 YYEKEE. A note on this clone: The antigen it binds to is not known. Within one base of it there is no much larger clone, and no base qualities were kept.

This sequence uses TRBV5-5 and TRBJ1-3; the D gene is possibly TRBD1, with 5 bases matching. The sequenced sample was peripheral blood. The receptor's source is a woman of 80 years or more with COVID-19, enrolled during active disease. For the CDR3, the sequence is CASSFTGDSGNTIYF. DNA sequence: TGTGCCAGCAGCTTTACAGGAGACTCTGGAAACACCATATATTTT.